This is a list of T cell receptor beta chains from one sample in a study of CD8 T cells in ankylosing spondylitis. TCRdb redid the calling of the 5' RACE reads with MiXCR, one entry per CDR3 protein. This table has about 330,000 distinct CDR3 sequences, around 8% appearing once. The sample was blood, either unsorted or a sorted T cell fraction (not recorded which). The receptors shown here come from a male donor with ankylosing spondylitis. CDR3s leave out the opening cysteine and the closing phenylalanine or tryptophan.

TRBV11-1	TRBJ1-1	ASSLSDGQKAF
TRBV2	TRBJ1-1	ASSIMNTEAF
TRBV11-1	TRBJ2-3	ASSLMAEAGGPRTDTQY
TRBV20-1	TRBJ2-3	SASNGFADTQY
TRBV15	TRBJ2-2	ATSRDLASAGELF
TRBV5-1	TRBJ2-1	ASGRGTSGRSSYNEQF
TRBV5-5	TRBJ1-1	ASSLEQGNTEAF
TRBV4-3	TRBJ1-3	ASSQDVSRGTGNTIY
TRBV4-1	TRBJ2-1	ASSREVRATYNEQF
TRBV29-1	TRBJ1-2	SVGDRDYGCT
TRBV28	TRBJ2-1	ASSSPGTSGAWDNEQF
TRBV28	TRBJ2-7	ASSRVSREQY
TRBV20-1	TRBJ2-7	SAGPGLAGLEQY
TRBV12-3/TRBV12-4	TRBJ1-6	ASSPPGTSNSPLH
TRBV12-3/TRBV12-4	TRBJ2-2	ASSFQREGTGELF
TRBV7-9	TRBJ2-2	ASSPQVVTGELF
TRBV11-3	TRBJ1-2	ASARGRDGYT
TRBV6-1	TRBJ1-5	ASSEGGRQPQH
TRBV7-2	TRBJ2-5	ASTVQRGGQETQY
TRBV27	TRBJ2-1	ASSATSGSSYNEQF
TRBV5-1	TRBJ2-1	ASSFTGHEQF
TRBV27	TRBJ1-6	ASSLEALQGNSPLH
TRBV12-3/TRBV12-4	TRBJ1-3	ASSAPGTGAGNTIY
TRBV20-1	TRBJ1-1	SARLRTEAF
TRBV30	TRBJ1-2	AWSVQGLHYGYT
TRBV20-1	TRBJ2-3	SAQRDTTDTQY